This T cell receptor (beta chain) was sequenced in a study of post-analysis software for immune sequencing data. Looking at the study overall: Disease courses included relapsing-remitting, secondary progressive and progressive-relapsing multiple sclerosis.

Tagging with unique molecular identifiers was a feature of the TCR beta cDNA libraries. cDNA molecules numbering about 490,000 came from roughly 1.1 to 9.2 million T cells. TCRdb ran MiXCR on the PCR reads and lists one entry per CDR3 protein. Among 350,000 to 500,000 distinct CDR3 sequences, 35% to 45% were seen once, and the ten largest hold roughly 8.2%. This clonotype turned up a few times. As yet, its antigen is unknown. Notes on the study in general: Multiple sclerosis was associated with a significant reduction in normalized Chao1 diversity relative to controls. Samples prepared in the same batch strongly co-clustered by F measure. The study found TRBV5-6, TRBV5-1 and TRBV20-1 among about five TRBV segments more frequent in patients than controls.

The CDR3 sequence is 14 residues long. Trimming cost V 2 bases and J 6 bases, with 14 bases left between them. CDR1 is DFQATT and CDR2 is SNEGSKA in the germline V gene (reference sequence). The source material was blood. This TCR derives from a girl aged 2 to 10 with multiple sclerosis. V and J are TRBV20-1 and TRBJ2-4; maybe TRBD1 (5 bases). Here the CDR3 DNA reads TGCAGTGCTAGACGTGCAGGGCCGATAAACATTCAGTACTTC. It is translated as CSARRAGPINIQYF.